This entry lists 19 T cell receptor beta chains sequenced from one sample in a study of patients and donors after allogeneic stem cell transplantation. A single record per CDR3 protein comes from TCRdb applying MiXCR to the RT-PCR reads. The sample includes approximately 430,000 distinct CDR3 sequences, 16% of them seen just once. The sample comprised blood, either unsorted or a sorted T cell fraction (not recorded which). These receptor sequences come from a human donor who was either an allogeneic HSCT recipient or a stem cell or donor lymphocyte infusion donor (not recorded which). It is not recorded whose cells these are; they may come from a transplant donor.

The chain employs TRBV6-5 and TRBJ2-1; possible D gene TRBD2, 6 bases. Germline CDR1 and CDR2: MNHEY and SVGAGI. The CDR3 is made up of 14 amino acids. Between the trimmed V and J ends, which lost 0 bases and 9 bases, there was a span of 12 bases. The CDR3 DNA reads TGTGCCAGCAGTTACTCCCCGACTAGTTCTGAGCAGTTCTTC. This gives the protein CASSYSPTSSEQFF.

This rearrangement joins TRBV4-3 to TRBJ2-1; weak D call: TRBD1 (7 bases). V lost 0 bases and J lost 9, with 18 bases in between. Germline V CDR1 and CDR2: LGHNA, YSLEER. The CDR3 is made up of 16 amino acids. The CDR3 nucleotides are TGCGCCAGCAGCCAAGACCGGTCCAGGGGGAGGAGTGAGCAGTTCTTC. Amino acids: CASSQDRSRGRSEQFF.

The chain is built from TRBV5-1 and TRBJ2-3, with a weak D call TRBD1 (6 bases). CDR3 size: 15 residues. V gave up 5 bases and J gave up 6 bases, with 19 bases separating them. Germline CDR1 is SGHRS and CDR2 is YFSETQ. The CDR3 spells CASSIRGTVSDTQYF. In DNA, the CDR3 is TGCGCCAGCAGTATCAGGGGTACGGTGTCGGATACGCAGTATTTT.

This chain uses TRBV5-1 with TRBJ2-1; D unresolved. From germline, CDR1 is SGHRS and CDR2 YFSETQ. The CDR3 contains 13 residues. The ends were cut back, 1 base at V and 6 bases at J, with 8 bases in the middle. The CDR3: CASSLIPGNEQFF. Written as DNA, the CDR3 is TGCGCCAGCAGCTTGATCCCAGGCAATGAGCAGTTCTTC.

In its sample, this clonotype was seen many times. The chain couples TRBV12-3 or TRBV12-4 to TRBJ2-7; D is possibly TRBD2 (5 bases). This CDR3 contains 11 residues. The V end lost 6 bases, the J end lost 7 bases, and 10 bases lay between the germline ends. The CDR3 coding sequence is TGTGCCAGCAGCTCCGGCGGGGAGCAGTACTTC. Encoded protein: CASSSGGEQYF.

This clonotype has more than one count but fewer than ten. The chain has TRBV27 and TRBJ1-5; possibly TRBD1 for D (5 bases). The CDR3 totals 15 residues. Germline CDR1 is MNHEY and CDR2 is SMNVEV (reference sequence). V was pared by 6 bases and J by 1 base, with 13 bases between. The CDR3 bases are TGTGCCAGCAGACGAGGAGGGGTGAGCAATCAGCCCCAGCATTTT. It encodes CASRRGGVSNQPQHF.

This clonotype was found a few times. V gene TRBV2 combines with J gene TRBJ2-1; 8 nucleotides align to TRBD1. In germline, CDR1 is SNHLY, CDR2 FYNNEI. The CDR3 is made up of 14 amino acids. The V segment lost 8 bases and the J segment 2 bases; nucleotides outside the gene matches: 5. The CDR3 DNA reads TGTGCCAGCCTCCGGGACAGGACCTACAATGAGCAGTTCTTC. Translated, it gives CASLRDRTYNEQFF.

This clonotype was counted only a few times. V gene TRBV6-2 or TRBV6-3 combines with J gene TRBJ1-2, with D unclear. The CDR3 is 11 residues long. The V end lost 6 bases, the J end lost 7 bases, and 9 bases lay between the germline ends. The V gene's germline CDR1 is MNHEY and CDR2 SVGEGT. The CDR3 DNA sequence: TGTGCCAGCAGCGGAATTGTTGGCTACACCTTC. It encodes CASSGIVGYTF.

The rearrangement links TRBV27 to TRBJ1-4; 7 bases fit TRBD1. J was trimmed by 0 bases and V by 5 bases; bases with no gene match: 9. Looked up from germline, CDR1 is MNHEY and CDR2 is SMNVEV (reference sequence). The CDR3 spans 17 residues. DNA for the CDR3: TGTGCCAGCAGTCAAAGGACAGGACCTGCAACTAATGAAAAACTGTTTTTT. Protein sequence: CASSQRTGPATNEKLFF.

This clonotype turned up a few times. The chain combines TRBV30 with TRBJ2-7; D remains unclear. This CDR3 has 12 residues. The germline CDR1 and CDR2 sequences are GTSNPN and SVGIG (reference sequence). Trimming left V 5 bases short and J 3 bases short, with 11 bases between. CDR3 nucleotides: TGTGCCTGGTTCGGCGGAAACTACGAGCAGTACTTC. As protein: CAWFGGNYEQYF.

This clonotype was picked up a small number of times. The rearrangement links TRBV9 to TRBJ2-7; D is uncertain. Germline V gene sequence: CDR1 SGDLS, CDR2 YYNGEE. Trimming cost V 4 bases and J 0 bases, with 17 bases left between them. CDR3 size: 16 residues. In nucleotides, the CDR3 is TGTGCCAGCAGCCCCCGTGATAGCCTTAGCTCCTACGAGCAGTACTTC. It codes for CASSPRDSLSSYEQYF.

The CDR3 DNA sequence: TGTGCCAGCAGTTCCCGGGCTGAGGGACGCGACGTCCTGACTTTC. It is translated as CASSSRAEGRDVLTF. The chain couples TRBV6-5 to TRBJ2-6; D is perhaps TRBD1 or TRBD2 (5 bases each). The CDR3 runs 15 residues. CDR1 MNHEY and CDR2 SVGAGI come from the germline V gene. V dropped 4 bases and J dropped 11 bases, with 18 bases sitting between them.

This clonotype was detected a few times. V gene TRBV29-1 combines with J gene TRBJ2-5, with TRBD2 matching 8 bases. Germline V gene lookup returns CDR1 SQVTM and CDR2 ANQGSEA. J gave up 5 bases and V 2 bases, and 10 bases lay outside the gene matches. The CDR3 has 15 residues. The CDR3 sequence is CSVERSGSGYETQYF. Here the CDR3 DNA reads TGCAGCGTTGAAAGGAGCGGGAGTGGTTATGAGACCCAGTACTTC.

This clonotype was seen a few times. V and J are TRBV20-1 and TRBJ2-7; D ambiguous. The germline V gene has CDR1 DFQATT and CDR2 SNEGSKA (reference sequence). Deletions cut 1 base from V and 2 bases from J, with 15 bases between. CDR3 length: 15 residues. The CDR3, as DNA: TGCAGTGCTAGAGCCCCGACCAGAACCCCCTACGAGCAGTACTTC. Translation: CSARAPTRTPYEQYF.

A few counts support this clonotype. The V call is TRBV6-1, the J call TRBJ2-7, with 12 bases fitting TRBD1. The CDR3 runs 15 residues. Per germline, CDR1 MNHNS and CDR2 SASEGT. J gave up 5 bases and V 7 bases, and 9 bases lay outside the gene matches. In nucleotides, the CDR3 is TGTGCCAGCACTACGGGACAGGGGGCGATCAACGAGCAGTACTTC. Translating gives CASTTGQGAINEQYF.

The genes are TRBV6-4 and TRBJ2-3, with 8 bases that match TRBD2. The CDR3 has 17 amino acids. The germline CDR1 and CDR2 sequences are MRHNA and SNTAGT. V shed 3 bases and J 0 bases; nucleotides not matched to a gene: 8. CDR3 protein: CASSEFAGGLSTDTQYF. CDR3 coding DNA: TGTGCCAGCAGTGAGTTCGCGGGAGGACTTAGCACAGATACGCAGTATTTT.

CDR3 sequence reads: CASSQDLMGGELFF. CDR3 sequence (DNA): TGCGCCAGCAGCCAAGATTTGATGGGCGGGGAGCTGTTTTTT. The V gene is TRBV4-3, the J gene TRBJ2-2; D not certain. Per germline, CDR1 LGHNA and CDR2 YSLEER. The CDR3 length is 14 residues. V gave up 0 bases and J gave up 7 bases, with 9 bases separating them.

The rearrangement joins TRBV6-1 to TRBJ2-5, with TRBD1 matching over 8 bases. CDR1 is MNHNS, CDR2 SASEGT, per germline. J lost 5 bases, V lost 5 bases, and 10 bases had no gene match. The CDR3 extends over 15 amino acids. CDR3 residues: CASSRGRGQYETQYF. The DNA for the CDR3 is TGTGCCAGCAGTAGGGGCAGGGGGCAATACGAGACCCAGTACTTC.

V is TRBV29-1 and J is TRBJ1-1; D is undetermined. The length of the CDR3 is 13 residues. V was clipped by 4 bases and J by 0 bases, with 9 bases between them. CDR1 is SQVTM and CDR2 is ANQGSEA in the germline V gene. CDR3: CSVAGNVNTEAFF. The CDR3 coding sequence is TGCAGCGTTGCTGGGAACGTGAACACTGAAGCTTTCTTT. Variable domain in full (rest from reference TRBV29-1 and TRBJ1-1): SAVISQKPSRDICQRGTSLTIQCQVDSQVTMMFWYRQQPGQSLTLIATANQGSEATYESGFVIDKFPISRPNLTFSTLTVSNMSPEDSSIYLCSVAGNVNTEAFFGQGTRLTVV.